Sequencing of this T cell receptor (beta chain) was carried out in a study of Ad26.COV2.S vaccination and SARS-CoV-2 variants. Method: immunoSEQ multiplex PCR; TCRdb's copy keeps in-frame clones and lacks some. The table lists 350,000 to 400,000 clones, approximately 91% of them singletons. Documented treatment: about 20 received Ad26.COV2.S at low or high dose, single or two shots; several received placebo; per-sample allocation not given. The study sampled participants on day 63 after the first vaccine or placebo injection. Recruitment in Boston yielded a donor of adult age, 18-55 years. The study used a vaccine consisting of an Ad26 vector that expressed Wuhan-strain SARS-CoV-2 spike. This clone has just a few counts. Its specificity is unknown. The CDR3 is 16 amino acids. Germline V gene lookup returns CDR1 SGHRS and CDR2 YFSETQ. V lost 4 bases to trimming and J lost 5 bases; unmatched junction nucleotides: 9.

Study-level points and caveats: Vaccinees reportedly had broad spike-specific CD8+ and CD4+ T cell responses.

Here the sequenced sample was peripheral blood, taken in a trial of Ad26.COV2.S vaccine versus placebo. This sequence joins TRBV5-1 and TRBJ1-4; TRBD1 agrees at 9 bases. This clonotype was obtained from a person between 18 and 65 years old who received the Ad26.COV2.S COVID-19 vaccine or a placebo. The CDR3 spells CASSTLPGQGNEKLFF. In DNA, the CDR3 is TGCGCCAGCAGCACGCTCCCGGGACAGGGAAATGAAAAACTGTTTTTT.